Below, one T cell receptor (beta chain) is given with its context. The V gene end was trimmed by 10 bases and the J gene end by 1 base; junction bases not matched to a gene: 8. The CDR3 totals 14 residues. Germline V gives CDR1 ENHRY, CDR2 SYGVKD. This sample stems from a study of T cell changes during pregnancy in multiple sclerosis. Some clones are missing from TCRdb's copy, which holds only in-frame ones; the method was immunoSEQ multiplex PCR. The sample shows 42,000 or so clones, around 92% of them seen only once. This chain uses TRBV10-3 with TRBJ2-7; 9 bases agree with TRBD2. The starting material was CD4+ T cells from peripheral blood mononuclear cells, obtained after pregnancy. This TCR was sampled from a female donor with multiple sclerosis, enrolled in a pregnancy study. The CDR3 DNA is TGTGCCACCATAAGCGGGGGGACATCCTACGAGCAGTACTTC. Amino acids: CATISGGTSYEQYF.